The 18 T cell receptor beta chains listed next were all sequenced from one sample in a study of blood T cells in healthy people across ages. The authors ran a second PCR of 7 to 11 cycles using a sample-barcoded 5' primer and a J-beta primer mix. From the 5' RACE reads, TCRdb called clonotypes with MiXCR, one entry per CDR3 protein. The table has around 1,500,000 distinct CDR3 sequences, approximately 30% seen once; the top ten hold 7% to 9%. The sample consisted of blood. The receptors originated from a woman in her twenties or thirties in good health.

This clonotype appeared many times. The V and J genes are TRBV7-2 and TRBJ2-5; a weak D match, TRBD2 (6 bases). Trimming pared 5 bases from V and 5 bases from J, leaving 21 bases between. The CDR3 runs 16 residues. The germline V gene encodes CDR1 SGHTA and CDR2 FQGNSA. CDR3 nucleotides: TGTGCCAGCAGCCCGCGGGCCGGGAGCAAGCAGGAGACCCAGTACTTC. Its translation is CASSPRAGSKQETQYF.

CDR3 loop: CASSENKQGNGELFF. The CDR3 bases are TGTGCCAGCAGTGAAAACAAGCAGGGCAACGGGGAGCTGTTTTTT. The chain recombines TRBV2 with TRBJ2-2, with D tentatively TRBD1 (5 bases). The CDR3 has 15 residues. Germline V CDR1 and CDR2: SNHLY, FYNNEI. V dropped 2 bases and J dropped 7 bases, with 14 bases sitting between them.

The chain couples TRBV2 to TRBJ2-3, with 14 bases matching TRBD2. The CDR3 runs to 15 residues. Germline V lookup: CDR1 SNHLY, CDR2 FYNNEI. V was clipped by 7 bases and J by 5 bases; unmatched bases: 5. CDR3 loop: CASNGLAGGLDTQYF. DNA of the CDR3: TGTGCCAGCAACGGACTAGCGGGGGGCTTAGATACGCAGTATTTT.

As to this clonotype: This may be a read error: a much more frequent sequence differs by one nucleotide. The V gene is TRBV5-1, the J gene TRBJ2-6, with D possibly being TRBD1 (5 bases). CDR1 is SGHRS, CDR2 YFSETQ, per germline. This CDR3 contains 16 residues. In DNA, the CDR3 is TGCGCCAGCAGCTTGGTAACGGGCTCTGGGGCCAACGTCCGGACTTTC. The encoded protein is CASSLVTGSGANVRTF.

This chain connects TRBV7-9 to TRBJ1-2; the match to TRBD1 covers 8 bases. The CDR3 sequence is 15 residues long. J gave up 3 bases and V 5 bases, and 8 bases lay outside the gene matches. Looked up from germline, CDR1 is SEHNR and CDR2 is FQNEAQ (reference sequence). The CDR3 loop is CASSPPGGFDYGYTF. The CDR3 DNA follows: TGTGCCAGCAGCCCCCCAGGGGGCTTTGACTATGGCTACACCTTC.

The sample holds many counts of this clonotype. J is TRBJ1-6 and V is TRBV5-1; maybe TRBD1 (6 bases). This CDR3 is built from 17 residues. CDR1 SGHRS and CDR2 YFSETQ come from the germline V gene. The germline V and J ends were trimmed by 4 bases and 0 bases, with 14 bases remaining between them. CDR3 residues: CASSRQEQSSYNSPLHF. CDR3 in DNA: TGCGCCAGCAGCCGACAGGAGCAGAGCTCCTATAATTCACCCCTCCACTTT.

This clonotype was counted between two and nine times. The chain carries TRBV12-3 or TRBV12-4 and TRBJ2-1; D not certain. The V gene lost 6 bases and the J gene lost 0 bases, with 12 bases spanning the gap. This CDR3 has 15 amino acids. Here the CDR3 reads CASSTTRSSYNEQFF. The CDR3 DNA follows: TGTGCCAGCAGCACGACTCGAAGCTCCTACAATGAGCAGTTCTTC.

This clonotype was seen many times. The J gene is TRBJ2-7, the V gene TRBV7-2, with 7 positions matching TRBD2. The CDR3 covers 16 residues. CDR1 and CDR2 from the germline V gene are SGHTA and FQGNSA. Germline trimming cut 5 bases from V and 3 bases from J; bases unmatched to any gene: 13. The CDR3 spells CASSAPGGGPYYEQYF. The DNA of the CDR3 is TGTGCCAGCAGCGCCCCGGGGGGAGGTCCTTACTACGAGCAGTACTTC. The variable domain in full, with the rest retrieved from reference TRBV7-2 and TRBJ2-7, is GAGVSQSPSNKVTEKGKDVELRCDPISGHTALYWYRQSLGQGLEFLIYFQGNSAPDKSGLPSDRFSAERTGGSVSTLTIQRTQQEDSAVYLCASSAPGGGPYYEQYFGPGTRLTVT.

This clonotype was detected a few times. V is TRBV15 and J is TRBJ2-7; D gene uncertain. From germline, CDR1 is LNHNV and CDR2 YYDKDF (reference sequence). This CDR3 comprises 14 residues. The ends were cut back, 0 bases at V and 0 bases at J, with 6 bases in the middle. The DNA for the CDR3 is TGTGCCACCAGCAGAGAACGGCCCTCCTACGAGCAGTACTTC. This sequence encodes CATSRERPSYEQYF.

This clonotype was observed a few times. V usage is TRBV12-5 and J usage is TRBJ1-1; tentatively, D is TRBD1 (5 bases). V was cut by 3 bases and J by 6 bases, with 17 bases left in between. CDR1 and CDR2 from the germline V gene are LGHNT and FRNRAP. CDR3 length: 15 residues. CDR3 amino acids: CASGFPGRWEAEAFF. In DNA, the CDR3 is TGTGCTAGTGGTTTCCCGGGACGCTGGGAGGCTGAAGCTTTCTTT. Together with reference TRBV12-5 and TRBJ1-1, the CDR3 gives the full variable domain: DARVTQTPRHKVTEMGQEVTMRCQPILGHNTVFWYRQTMMQGLELLAYFRNRAPLDDSGMPKDRFSAEMPDATLATLKIQPSEPRDSAVYFCASGFPGRWEAEAFFGQGTRLTVV.

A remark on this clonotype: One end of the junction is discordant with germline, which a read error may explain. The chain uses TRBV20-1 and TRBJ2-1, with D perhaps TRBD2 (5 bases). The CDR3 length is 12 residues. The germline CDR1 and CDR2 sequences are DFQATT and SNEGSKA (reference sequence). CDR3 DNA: TGCAGTGCTAGCGGGGAATACAGTGAGCAGTTCTTC. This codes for CSASGEYSEQFF.

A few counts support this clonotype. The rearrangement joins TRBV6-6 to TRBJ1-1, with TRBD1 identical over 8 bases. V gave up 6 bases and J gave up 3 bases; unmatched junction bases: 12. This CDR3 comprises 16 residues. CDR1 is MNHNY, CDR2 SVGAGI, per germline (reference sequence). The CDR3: CASSRGRGQGDTEAFF. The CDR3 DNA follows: TGTGCCAGCAGCAGAGGACGAGGACAGGGAGACACTGAAGCTTTCTTT.

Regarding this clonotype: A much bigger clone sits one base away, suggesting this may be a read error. This chain's CDR3 is CSRSRQGDEQYF. The CDR3 nucleotides read TGCAGCAGATCCAGACAGGGGGACGAGCAGTACTTC. The chain links TRBV29-1 to TRBJ2-7; the match to TRBD1 covers 9 bases. The CDR3 runs 12 residues. Trimming at V came to 8 bases and at J to 5 bases, leaving 7 bases not matched to a gene. The germline V gene has CDR1 SQVTM and CDR2 ANQGSEA.

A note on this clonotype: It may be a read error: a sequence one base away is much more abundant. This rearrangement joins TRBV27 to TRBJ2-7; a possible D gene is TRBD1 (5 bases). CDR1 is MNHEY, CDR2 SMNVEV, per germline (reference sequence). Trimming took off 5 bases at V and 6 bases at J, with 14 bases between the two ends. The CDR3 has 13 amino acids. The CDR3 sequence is CASSLGHNCEQYF. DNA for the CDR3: TGTGCCAGCAGTCTAGGACACAACTGCGAGCAGTACTTC.

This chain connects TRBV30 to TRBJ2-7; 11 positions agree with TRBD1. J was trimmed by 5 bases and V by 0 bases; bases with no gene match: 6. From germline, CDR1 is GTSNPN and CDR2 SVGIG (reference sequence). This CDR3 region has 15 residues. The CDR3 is CAWSVSGQGVHEQYF. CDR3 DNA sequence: TGTGCCTGGAGTGTTTCGGGACAGGGGGTCCACGAGCAGTACTTC. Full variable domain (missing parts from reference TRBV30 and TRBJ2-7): SQTIHQWPATLVQPVGSPLSLECTVEGTSNPNLYWYRQAAGRGLQLLFYSVGIGQISSEVPQNLSASRPQDRQFILSSKKLLLSDSGFYLCAWSVSGQGVHEQYFGPGTRLTVT.

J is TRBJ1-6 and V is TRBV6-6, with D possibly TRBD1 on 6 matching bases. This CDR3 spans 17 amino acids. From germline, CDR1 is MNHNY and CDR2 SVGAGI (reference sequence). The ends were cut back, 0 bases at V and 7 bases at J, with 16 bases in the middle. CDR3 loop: CASSYSFGQGNNSPLHF. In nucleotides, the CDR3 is TGTGCCAGCAGTTACTCATTCGGGCAGGGGAACAATTCACCCCTCCACTTT.

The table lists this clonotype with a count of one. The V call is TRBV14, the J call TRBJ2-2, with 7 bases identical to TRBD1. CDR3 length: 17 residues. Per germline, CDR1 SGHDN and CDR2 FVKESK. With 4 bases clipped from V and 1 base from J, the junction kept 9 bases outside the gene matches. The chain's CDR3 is CASSRALTGVNTGELFF. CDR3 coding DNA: TGTGCCAGCAGCCGAGCTCTTACAGGGGTGAACACCGGGGAGCTGTTTTTT.

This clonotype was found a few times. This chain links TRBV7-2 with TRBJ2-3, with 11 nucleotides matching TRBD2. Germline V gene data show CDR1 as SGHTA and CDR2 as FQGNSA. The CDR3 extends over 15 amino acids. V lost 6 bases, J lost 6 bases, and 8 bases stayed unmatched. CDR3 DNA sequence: TGTGCCAGCAGTTCTATAGCGGGGGGGCAGGATACGCAGTATTTT. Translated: CASSSIAGGQDTQYF.